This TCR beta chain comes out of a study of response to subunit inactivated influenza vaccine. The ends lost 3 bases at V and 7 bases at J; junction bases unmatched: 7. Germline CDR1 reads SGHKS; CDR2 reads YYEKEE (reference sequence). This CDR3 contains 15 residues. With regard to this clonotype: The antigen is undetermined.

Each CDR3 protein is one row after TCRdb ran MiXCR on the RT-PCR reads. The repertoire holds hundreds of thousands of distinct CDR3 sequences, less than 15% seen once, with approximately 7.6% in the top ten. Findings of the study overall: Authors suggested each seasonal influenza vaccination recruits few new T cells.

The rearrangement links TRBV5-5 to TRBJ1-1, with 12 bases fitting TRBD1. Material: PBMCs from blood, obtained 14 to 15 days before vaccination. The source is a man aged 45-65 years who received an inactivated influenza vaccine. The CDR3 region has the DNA TGTGCCAGCAGCTGGGGACAGGGGGCGAAGGGTGAAGCTTTCTTT. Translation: CASSWGQGAKGEAFF.